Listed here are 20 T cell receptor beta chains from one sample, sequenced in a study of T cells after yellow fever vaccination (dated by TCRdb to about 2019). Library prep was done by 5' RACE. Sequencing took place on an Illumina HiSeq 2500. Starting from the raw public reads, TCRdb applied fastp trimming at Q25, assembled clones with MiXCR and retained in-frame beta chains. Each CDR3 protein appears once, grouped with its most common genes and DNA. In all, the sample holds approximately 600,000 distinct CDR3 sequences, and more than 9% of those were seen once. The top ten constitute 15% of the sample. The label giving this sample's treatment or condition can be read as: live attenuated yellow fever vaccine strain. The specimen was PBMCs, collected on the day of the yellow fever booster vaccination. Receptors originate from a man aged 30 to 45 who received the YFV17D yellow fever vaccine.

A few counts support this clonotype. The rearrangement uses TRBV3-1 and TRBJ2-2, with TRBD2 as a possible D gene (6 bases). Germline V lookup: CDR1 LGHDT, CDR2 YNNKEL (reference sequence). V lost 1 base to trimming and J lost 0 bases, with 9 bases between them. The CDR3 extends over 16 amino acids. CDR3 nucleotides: TGTGCCAGCAGCCAAGCAGGAGGGGCGAACACCGGGGAGCTGTTTTTT. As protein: CASSQAGGANTGELFF.

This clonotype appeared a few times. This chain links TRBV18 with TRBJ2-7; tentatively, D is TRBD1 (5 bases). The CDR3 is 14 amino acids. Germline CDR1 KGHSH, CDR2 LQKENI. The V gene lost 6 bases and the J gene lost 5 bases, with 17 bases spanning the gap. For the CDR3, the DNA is TGTGCCAGCTCCCAGGGCGTCAGGTATGACGAGCAGTACTTC. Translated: CASSQGVRYDEQYF.

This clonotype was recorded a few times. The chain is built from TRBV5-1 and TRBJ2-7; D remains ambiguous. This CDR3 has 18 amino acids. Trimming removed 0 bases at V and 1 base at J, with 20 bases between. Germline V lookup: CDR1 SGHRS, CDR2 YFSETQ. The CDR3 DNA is TGCGCCAGCAGCTTGGGGTTAGAAAAGGTGGCCGGTTCCTACGAGCAGTACTTC. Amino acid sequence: CASSLGLEKVAGSYEQYF.

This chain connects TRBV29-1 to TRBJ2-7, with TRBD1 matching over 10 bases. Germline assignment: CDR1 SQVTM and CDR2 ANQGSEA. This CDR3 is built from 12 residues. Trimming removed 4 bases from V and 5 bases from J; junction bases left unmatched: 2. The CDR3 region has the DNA TGCAGCGTTGGGGGACAGGGGCACGAGCAGTACTTC. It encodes CSVGGQGHEQYF.

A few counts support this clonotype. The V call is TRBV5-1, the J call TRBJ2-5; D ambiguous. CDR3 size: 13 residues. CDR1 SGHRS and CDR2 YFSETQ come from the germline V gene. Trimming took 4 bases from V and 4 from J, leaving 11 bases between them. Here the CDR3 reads CASSRALPETQYF. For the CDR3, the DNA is TGCGCCAGCAGCCGGGCCCTTCCAGAGACCCAGTACTTC.

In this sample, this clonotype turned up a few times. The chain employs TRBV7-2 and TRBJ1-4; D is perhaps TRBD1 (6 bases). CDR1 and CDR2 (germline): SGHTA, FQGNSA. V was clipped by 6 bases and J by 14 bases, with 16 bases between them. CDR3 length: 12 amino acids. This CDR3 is CASRDSGGILFF. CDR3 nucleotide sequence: TGTGCCAGCAGGGATTCCGGGGGCATTCTGTTTTTT.

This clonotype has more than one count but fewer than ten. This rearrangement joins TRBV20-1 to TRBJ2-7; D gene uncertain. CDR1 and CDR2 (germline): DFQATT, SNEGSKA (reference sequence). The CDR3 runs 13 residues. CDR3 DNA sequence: TGCAGCGTGCCCCGGGCGGCCCTCTACGAGCAGTACTTC. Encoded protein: CSVPRAALYEQYF.

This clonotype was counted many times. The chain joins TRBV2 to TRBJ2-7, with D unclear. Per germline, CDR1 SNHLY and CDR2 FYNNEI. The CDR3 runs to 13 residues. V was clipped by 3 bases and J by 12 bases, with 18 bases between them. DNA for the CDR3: TGTGCCAGCAGTGAGGGTCAGGCCCTGGCCCGGTACTTC. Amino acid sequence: CASSEGQALARYF.

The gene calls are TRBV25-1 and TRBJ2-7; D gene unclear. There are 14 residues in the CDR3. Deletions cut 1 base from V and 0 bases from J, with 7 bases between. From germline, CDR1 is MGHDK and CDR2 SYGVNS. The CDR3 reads CASSESKGSYEQYF. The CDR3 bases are TGTGCCAGCAGTGAATCTAAAGGCTCCTACGAGCAGTACTTC.

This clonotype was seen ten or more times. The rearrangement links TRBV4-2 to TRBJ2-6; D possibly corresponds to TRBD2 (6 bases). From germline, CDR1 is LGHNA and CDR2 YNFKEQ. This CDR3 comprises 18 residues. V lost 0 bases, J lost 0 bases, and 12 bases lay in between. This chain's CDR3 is CASSQDRGSGSGANVLTF. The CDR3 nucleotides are TGTGCCAGCAGCCAAGATCGGGGGAGTGGCTCTGGGGCCAACGTCCTGACTTTC.

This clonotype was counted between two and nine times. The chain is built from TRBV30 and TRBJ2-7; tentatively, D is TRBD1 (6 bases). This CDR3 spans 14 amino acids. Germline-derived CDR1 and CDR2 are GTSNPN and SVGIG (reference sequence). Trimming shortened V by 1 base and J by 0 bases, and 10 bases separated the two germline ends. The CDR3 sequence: CAWSAGQLSYEQYF. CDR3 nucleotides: TGTGCCTGGAGTGCAGGACAGCTCTCCTACGAGCAGTACTTC.

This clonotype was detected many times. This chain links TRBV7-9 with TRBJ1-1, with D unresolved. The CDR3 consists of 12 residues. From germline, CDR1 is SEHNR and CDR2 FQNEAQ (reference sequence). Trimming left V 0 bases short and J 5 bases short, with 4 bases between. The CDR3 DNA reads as TGTGCCAGCAGCTTAGCGGTGACTGAAGCTTTCTTT. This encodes CASSLAVTEAFF.

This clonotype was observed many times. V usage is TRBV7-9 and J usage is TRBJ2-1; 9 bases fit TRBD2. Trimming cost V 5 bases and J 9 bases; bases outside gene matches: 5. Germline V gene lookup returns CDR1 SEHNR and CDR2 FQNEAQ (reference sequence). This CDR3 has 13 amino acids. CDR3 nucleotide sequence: TGTGCCAGCAGCCCCGGGACTAGCTTTGAGCAGTTCTTC. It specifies CASSPGTSFEQFF.

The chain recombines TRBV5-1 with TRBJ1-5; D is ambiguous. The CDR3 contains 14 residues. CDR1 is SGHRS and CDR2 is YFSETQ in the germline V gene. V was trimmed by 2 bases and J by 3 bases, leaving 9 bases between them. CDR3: CASSLGGFNQPQHF. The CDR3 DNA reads TGCGCCAGCAGCTTAGGCGGATTCAATCAGCCCCAGCATTTT. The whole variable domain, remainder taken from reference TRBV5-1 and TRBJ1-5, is KAGVTQTPRYLIKTRGQQVTLSCSPISGHRSVSWYQQTPGQGLQFLFEYFSETQRNKGNFPGRFSGRQFSNSRSEMNVSTLELGDSALYLCASSLGGFNQPQHFGDGTRLSIL.

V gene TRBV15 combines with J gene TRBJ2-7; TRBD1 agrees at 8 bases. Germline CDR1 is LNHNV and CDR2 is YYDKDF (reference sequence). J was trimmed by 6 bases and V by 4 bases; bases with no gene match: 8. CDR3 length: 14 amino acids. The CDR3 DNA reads TGTGCCACCAGCATACCGGGACAGGCTGGCGAGCAGTACTTC. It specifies CATSIPGQAGEQYF. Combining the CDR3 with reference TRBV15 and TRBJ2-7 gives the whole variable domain DAMVIQNPRYQVTQFGKPVTLSCSQTLNHNVMYWYQQKSSQAPKLLFHYYDKDFNNEADTPDNFQSRRPNTSFCFLDIRSPGLGDTAMYLCATSIPGQAGEQYFGPGTRLTVT.

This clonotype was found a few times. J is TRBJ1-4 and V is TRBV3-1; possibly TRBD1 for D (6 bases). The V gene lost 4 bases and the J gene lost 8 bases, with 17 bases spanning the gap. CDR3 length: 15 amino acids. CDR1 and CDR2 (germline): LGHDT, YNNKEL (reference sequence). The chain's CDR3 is CASSLLLGQWEKLFF. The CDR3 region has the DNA TGTGCCAGCAGCCTTCTACTGGGACAATGGGAAAAACTGTTTTTT.

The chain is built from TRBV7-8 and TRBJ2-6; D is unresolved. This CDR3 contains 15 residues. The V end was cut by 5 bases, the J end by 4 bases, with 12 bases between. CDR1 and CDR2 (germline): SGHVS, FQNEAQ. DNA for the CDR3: TGTGCCAGCAGCCCCCTTTTGGGCGGGGCCAACGTCCTGACTTTC. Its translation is CASSPLLGGANVLTF.

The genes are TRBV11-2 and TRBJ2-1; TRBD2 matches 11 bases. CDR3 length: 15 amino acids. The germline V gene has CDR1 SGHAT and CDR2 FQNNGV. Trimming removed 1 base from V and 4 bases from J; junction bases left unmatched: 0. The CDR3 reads CASSLASGRYNEQFF. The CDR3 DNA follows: TGTGCCAGCAGCTTAGCTAGCGGGAGGTACAATGAGCAGTTCTTC.

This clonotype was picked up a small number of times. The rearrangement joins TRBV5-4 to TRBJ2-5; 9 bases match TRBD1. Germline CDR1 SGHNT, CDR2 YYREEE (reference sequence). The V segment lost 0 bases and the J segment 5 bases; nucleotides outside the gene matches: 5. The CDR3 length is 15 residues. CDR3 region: CASSLEGTGTETQYF. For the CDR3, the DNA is TGTGCCAGCAGCTTGGAGGGGACAGGGACGGAGACCCAGTACTTC.

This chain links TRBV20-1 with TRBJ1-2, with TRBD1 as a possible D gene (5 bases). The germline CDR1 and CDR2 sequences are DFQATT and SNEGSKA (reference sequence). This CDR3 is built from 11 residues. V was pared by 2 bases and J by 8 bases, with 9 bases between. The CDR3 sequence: CSARQGWGYTF. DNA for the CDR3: TGCAGTGCTAGACAGGGTTGGGGCTACACCTTC.